The 12 T cell receptor beta chains reported below all come from one sample, sequenced in a study of human T cells and chemical hapten exposure. TCRdb itself ran the RACE reads through MiXCR, one entry per CDR3 protein. The repertoire holds 70,000 to 95,000 distinct CDR3 sequences, with around 9.4% as singletons. As to time point: healthy volunteer bleed at 6 weeks. Total RNA came from unfractionated whole blood. Sequences were obtained from whole blood. Receptors were obtained from a female donor in good health. Some clones in this sample may be carry-over from other donors' samples.

This chain links TRBV7-8 with TRBJ2-3, with D possibly TRBD2 on 6 matching bases. The CDR3 has 19 residues. CDR1 and CDR2 (germline): SGHVS, FQNEAQ. Between the trimmed V and J ends, which lost 1 base and 2 bases, there was a span of 22 bases. Written as DNA, the CDR3 is TGTGCCAGCAGCTTAGGCCGAATTACTAGCCGGAACTACACAGATACGCAGTATTTT. Protein product: CASSLGRITSRNYTDTQYF.

This clonotype has just a few counts. The chain links TRBV29-1 to TRBJ1-1, with D tentatively TRBD1 (6 bases). Germline V gene data show CDR1 as SQVTM and CDR2 as ANQGSEA. This CDR3 comprises 11 residues. Trimming took 5 bases from V and 9 from J, leaving 13 bases between them. The CDR3 here is CSVSDRLKAFF. Here the CDR3 DNA reads TGCAGCGTTTCCGACAGGCTTAAAGCTTTCTTT.

This clonotype was counted only a few times. This chain joins TRBV4-2 and TRBJ2-6; D may be TRBD1 or TRBD2 (5 bases each). The CDR3 contains 17 residues. The germline V and J ends were trimmed by 3 bases and 1 base, with 13 bases remaining between them. Germline lookup yields CDR1 LGHNA and CDR2 YNFKEQ. CDR3 DNA: TGTGCCAGCAGCCAGCAAGGGACGCGGTCTGGGGCCAACGTCCTGACTTTC. Its translation is CASSQQGTRSGANVLTF.

V usage is TRBV25-1 and J usage is TRBJ2-7; tentatively, D is TRBD1 or TRBD2 (5 bases each). The CDR3 totals 15 residues. Germline CDR1 and CDR2: MGHDK and SYGVNS. V lost 6 bases and J lost 4, with 19 bases in between. The CDR3 is CASSVRYRRQYEQYF. Here the CDR3 DNA reads TGTGCCAGCAGCGTTCGGTACAGGAGGCAATACGAGCAGTACTTC.

This clonotype was detected only a few times. The chain employs TRBV27 and TRBJ1-6; D not resolved. Per the germline V gene, CDR1 is MNHEY and CDR2 is SMNVEV (reference sequence). V was clipped by 0 bases and J by 7 bases, with 4 bases between them. This CDR3 is 13 amino acids long. This CDR3 is CASSLSRNSPLHF. The CDR3 nucleotides read TGTGCCAGCAGTTTATCGCGCAATTCACCCCTCCACTTT.

The chain recombines TRBV4-2 with TRBJ1-2; D not certain. Trimming took off 6 bases at V and 3 bases at J, with 14 bases between the two ends. Germline CDR1 and CDR2: LGHNA and YNFKEQ. The CDR3 sequence is 14 residues long. CDR3 DNA: TGTGCCAGCAGTCCGCTACTCCTGGACTATGGCTACACCTTC. It yields the protein CASSPLLLDYGYTF.

Of note for this clonotype: This may arise from a read error, as a much more abundant clone is one base away. The chain is built from TRBV6-5 and TRBJ1-6; 9 bases align to TRBD1. The CDR3 length is 14 residues. Per the germline V gene, CDR1 is MNHEY and CDR2 is SVGAGI. The CDR3 nucleotides read TGTGCCAGCGGACAGGGGCGTACCGGGTCACCCCTCAACTTT. It yields the protein CASGQGRTGSPLNF.

This clonotype has only a few counts. The chain joins TRBV3-1 to TRBJ1-2; possible D gene TRBD1, 6 bases. V was clipped by 2 bases and J by 3 bases, with 16 bases between them. Germline values: CDR1 LGHDT, CDR2 YNNKEL (reference sequence). The CDR3 is 16 residues long. Here the CDR3 reads CASSQRGGARDYGYTF. The CDR3 DNA follows: TGTGCCAGCAGCCAAAGGGGGGGGGCGCGAGACTATGGCTACACCTTC.

Many counts were recorded for this clonotype. V is TRBV13 and J is TRBJ1-4, with 8 positions matching TRBD1. With V trimmed by 5 bases and J by 10 bases, 6 bases remained unmatched. CDR1 is PRHDT, CDR2 FYEKMQ, per germline (reference sequence). CDR3 length: 13 residues. The CDR3 nucleotides are TGTGCCAGCAGCCCGGGACAGGCCCCAAAACTGTTTTTT. Its translation: CASSPGQAPKLFF.

In its sample, this clonotype was seen many times. V gene TRBV5-1 combines with J gene TRBJ2-1; possible D gene TRBD2, 5 bases. Per the germline V gene, CDR1 is SGHRS and CDR2 is YFSETQ. The V and J ends lost 0 bases and 4 bases respectively, with 14 bases between them. The CDR3 totals 16 residues. CDR3: CASSLASKRLYNEQFF. Here the CDR3 DNA reads TGCGCCAGCAGCTTGGCCTCGAAGCGGCTTTACAATGAGCAGTTCTTC.

The chain has TRBV20-1 and TRBJ1-2; 9 bases agree with TRBD1. Germline assignment: CDR1 DFQATT and CDR2 SNEGSKA (reference sequence). The CDR3 sequence is 13 residues long. Losses at the gene ends were 3 bases for V and 4 bases for J; bases not matched to a gene: 3. CDR3 residues: CSARDRGLYGYTF. The CDR3 bases are TGCAGTGCTAGGGACAGGGGACTCTATGGCTACACCTTC.

This chain connects TRBV4-2 to TRBJ2-3, with D uncertain. Trimming removed 2 bases at V and 2 bases at J, with 2 bases between. There are 12 residues in the CDR3. Germline values: CDR1 LGHNA, CDR2 YNFKEQ. CDR3 residues: CASSQFTDTQYF. The DNA of the CDR3 is TGTGCCAGCAGCCAATTCACAGATACGCAGTATTTT.